A single sample gave rise to the 3 T cell receptor beta chains below, sequenced in a study of T cell responses to AZD1222 COVID-19 vaccine (dated by TCRdb to the early 2020s). Receptor amplification or capture employed the immunoSEQ multiplex PCR assay. TCRdb stores this immuneACCESS table with in-frame sequences only. Part of the clones is absent; in the studies checked, under half of the shortfall reflects unresolved V genes, and no reason is known for the rest. In this sample the table shows some 100,000 clones, more than 75% of which occur a single time. The ten top clones hold approximately 3.5% of the sample. Read against the paper, the sample's time point label means: about 28 days (+/-7) after the second vaccine dose. The source was peripheral blood, collected 28 days after the second AZD1222 dose. Receptor source: an adult who received the AZD1222 COVID-19 vaccine.

This sequence joins TRBV25-1 and TRBJ2-7, with 9 bases aligning to TRBD1. The CDR3 contains 16 residues. Germline values: CDR1 MGHDK, CDR2 SYGVNS. V dropped 3 bases and J dropped 1; count of bases not matched to a gene: 7. The DNA of the CDR3 is TGTGCCAGCAGTGAGGCCACCGGGACAGGGTCCTACGAGCAGTACTTC. Translating it yields CASSEATGTGSYEQYF.

This clone has just one count. The chain carries TRBV3-1 (or the pseudogene TRBV3-2) and TRBJ2-1; the D is unclear. V was trimmed by 1 base and J by 7 bases, leaving 11 bases between them. The CDR3 runs to 14 residues. Per germline, CDR1 LGHDT and CDR2 YNNKEL (reference sequence). In DNA form, the CDR3 reads TGTGCCAGCAGCCAAGGCGGTCCCGGGAATGAGCAGTTCTTC. Translating it yields CASSQGGPGNEQFF.

This chain links TRBV27 with TRBJ1-2, with unresolved D. The germline CDR1 and CDR2 sequences are MNHEY and SMNVEV (reference sequence). This CDR3 has 13 residues. The V end was cut by 2 bases, the J end by 4 bases, with 8 bases between. CDR3 DNA sequence: TGTGCCAGCAGTTTAGAAGGTGGCTATGGCTACACCTTC. It translates to CASSLEGGYGYTF.